A selection of T cell receptor beta chains follows, all from one sample in a study of blood T cell repertoires in COVID-19. Profiling relied on immunoSEQ multiplex PCR, and the TCRdb table lists in-frame clones only, not all of them. Altogether around 250,000 clones are present, more than 75% being singletons, with the ten largest covering approximately 6%. The sample was peripheral blood. The receptors were gathered from a woman older than 75 with COVID-19, enrolled during active disease. Each CDR3 is given with its conserved first and last residue. The D gene is left open where the match is weak. A clone size is listed for some rows: how often the clone was seen (once, few, many), or a class if it is expanded.

>-|TRBJ1-2|TRBV24-1|-
TGTGCCACCGGGGAGGGGGACTATGGCTACACCTTC
CATGEGDYGYTF
>-|TRBJ1-1|TRBV19|few
TGTGCCAGTAGTATAGAAGCCCGCGGGGGCACTGAAGCTTTCTTT
CASSIEARGGTEAFF
>TRBD1|TRBJ1-3|TRBV3-1/TRBV3-2|-
TGTGCCAGCAGCCGCGGGACAGGGGGTTCGGCTGGAAACACCATATATTTT
CASSRGTGGSAGNTIYF
>-|TRBJ1-2|TRBV7-9|few
TGTGCCAGCAGCCTAAATAAGCAGGGGTATGGCTACACCTTC
CASSLNKQGYGYTF
>-|TRBJ2-7|TRBV5-6|-
TGTGCCAGCAGCCTTAGGGGGGGGAACCACGAGCAGTACTTC
CASSLRGGNHEQYF
>-|TRBJ1-6|TRBV27|-
TGTGCCAGCAGTTTAAGGGACACCAATAATTCACCCCTCCACTTT
CASSLRDTNNSPLHF
>-|TRBJ1-5|TRBV6-2/TRBV6-3|-
TGTGCCAGCAGTTCTAGACAGGTGAATCAGCCCCAGCATTTT
CASSSRQVNQPQHF
>TRBD1|TRBJ1-2|TRBV11-1|few
TGTGCCAGCAGCTTAGAAGTTCCAGGGGGCGATGGCTACACCTTC
CASSLEVPGGDGYTF
>-|TRBJ2-1|TRBV5-1|-
TGCGCCAGCAGCCACGGGGGAGGATACAATGAGCAGTTCTTC
CASSHGGGYNEQFF
>TRBD1|TRBJ1-3|TRBV6-5|-
TGTGCCAGCAGTTGGACAGGGGGGGTCCGTGGAAACACCATATATTTT
CASSWTGGVRGNTIYF
>TRBD2|TRBJ2-7|TRBV7-2|-
TGTGCCAGCAGCTCAACTCTAGCGGGGGGGCGGTACGAGCAGTACTTC
CASSSTLAGGRYEQYF
>-|TRBJ1-1|TRBV5-1|-
TGCGCCAGCAGCTTGCGGGAAAACACTGAAGCTTTCTTT
CASSLRENTEAFF
>-|TRBJ1-5|TRBV18|few
TGTGCCAGCTCACCCTCCCAGGCTCAGCCCCAGCATTTT
CASSPSQAQPQHF
>-|TRBJ1-2|TRBV6-6|-
TGTGCCAGCAGCCCCCCCTTGCGCTCTAGTGCTTATGGCTACACCTTC
CASSPPLRSSAYGYTF
>-|TRBJ1-2|TRBV28|once
TGTGCCAGCAGTTCGGGGGGTAGCCACTATGGCTACACCTTC
CASSSGGSHYGYTF
>-|TRBJ1-2|TRBV28|-
TGTGCCAGCAGTTTACCCGGAAGCCTCGACTATTTAGGCTATGGCTACACCTTC
CASSLPGSLDYLGYGYTF
>-|TRBJ1-5|TRBV6-5|-
TGTGCCAGCAGCCGGGGACACCCTGCACAGCCCCAGCATTTT
CASSRGHPAQPQHF
>-|TRBJ2-7|TRBV27|-
TGTGCCAGCAGTTTAGGCCGAAATAGCGGCGAGCAGTACTTC
CASSLGRNSGEQYF
>-|TRBJ1-3|TRBV7-9|-
TGTGCCAGCAGCTTAGATCGTTTTGGAAACACCATATATTTT
CASSLDRFGNTIYF
>TRBD1|TRBJ2-7|TRBV6-5|-
TGTGCCAGCAGACCGTCCCGACAGGGCCGGGAGCAGTACTTC
CASRPSRQGREQYF
>-|TRBJ1-1|TRBV27|-
TGTGCCAGCAGTATGACAGGAACAACTGAAGCTTTCTTT
CASSMTGTTEAFF
>-|TRBJ1-2|TRBV18|-
TGTGCCAGCTCACTAACGCCGCCTCAGGGGACCTATGGCTACACCTTC
CASSLTPPQGTYGYTF
>-|TRBJ2-5|TRBV9|-
TGTGCCAGCAGCGTAGAGGCTAGCAAGACCCAGTACTTC
CASSVEASKTQYF
>TRBD1|TRBJ2-3|TRBV6-5|-
TGTGCCAGCAGGCGACAGGGAGCAGATACGCAGTATTTT
CASRRQGADTQYF
>-|TRBJ1-5|TRBV2|-
TGTGCCAGCAGTGAAGTTGGAGGGCGCAAGCCCCAGCATTTT
CASSEVGGRKPQHF
>-|TRBJ1-1|TRBV27|-
TGTGCCAGCAGAGAGGCCAGCAGTGCCCGGGGCACTGAAGCTTTCTTT
CASREASSARGTEAFF
>-|TRBJ1-3|TRBV3-1/TRBV3-2|-
TGTGCCAGCAGCCCCGGTGCCTTCGGAAACACCATATATTTT
CASSPGAFGNTIYF